This is a list of T cell receptor beta chains from one sample in a study of PD-1 blockade in classical Hodgkin lymphoma. The table came from immunoSEQ multiplex PCR; TCRdb's copy has only in-frame clones and leaves some out. The sample holds 10,000 to 15,000 clones, about 91% seen once. The specimen comprised peripheral blood mononuclear cells (PBMCs), sampled at baseline. The receptors originated from a human donor with classical Hodgkin lymphoma. Each CDR3 is given with its conserved first and last residue. The order of the fields is J gene, clone size, V gene, CDR3 protein. Size tells how often a clone was seen (once, few, many) or the class of an expanded clone, and some rows leave it out.

J gene: TRBJ2-5
clone size: once
V gene: TRBV5-5
CDR3 protein: CASSLATGGEETQYF

J gene: TRBJ1-1
clone size: -
V gene: TRBV9
CDR3 protein: CASSREVSPTTPNTEAFF

J gene: TRBJ2-1
clone size: -
V gene: TRBV28
CDR3 protein: CASRITGTGNNEQFF

J gene: TRBJ2-7
clone size: -
V gene: TRBV27
CDR3 protein: CASRENRGYEQYF

J gene: TRBJ1-5
clone size: -
V gene: TRBV11-3
CDR3 protein: CASSLDAENQPQHF

J gene: TRBJ2-2
clone size: -
V gene: TRBV6-1
CDR3 protein: CASSVNRVKELFF

J gene: TRBJ2-1
clone size: -
V gene: TRBV7-6
CDR3 protein: CASSLSWARGGPLGNEQFF

J gene: TRBJ2-1
clone size: -
V gene: TRBV6-5
CDR3 protein: CASSRSGGHYNEQFF

J gene: TRBJ2-7
clone size: few
V gene: TRBV6-5
CDR3 protein: CASSSAGEGYEQYF

J gene: TRBJ1-5
clone size: once
V gene: TRBV2
CDR3 protein: CASSLTGVRNQPQHF

J gene: TRBJ2-3
clone size: -
V gene: TRBV18
CDR3 protein: CASSPGGTGFTDTQYF

J gene: TRBJ2-7
clone size: -
V gene: TRBV18
CDR3 protein: CASSPRTGGPYEQYF

J gene: TRBJ1-3
clone size: -
V gene: TRBV5-1
CDR3 protein: CASSLVGSSGNTIYF

J gene: TRBJ2-3
clone size: -
V gene: TRBV11-3
CDR3 protein: CASSLTDKADTQYF

J gene: TRBJ1-1
clone size: -
V gene: TRBV4-1
CDR3 protein: CASQFQGSGAEAFF

J gene: TRBJ2-1
clone size: -
V gene: TRBV9
CDR3 protein: CASSGVDYNEQFF

J gene: TRBJ1-3
clone size: -
V gene: TRBV4-1
CDR3 protein: CASSQDPASGNTIYF

J gene: TRBJ2-1
clone size: -
V gene: TRBV11-2
CDR3 protein: CASSLGLAGGYNEQFF

J gene: TRBJ2-7
clone size: -
V gene: TRBV5-1
CDR3 protein: CASSLVQGGGYEQYF

J gene: TRBJ1-4
clone size: -
V gene: TRBV5-1
CDR3 protein: CASSLAGGSGEKLFF

J gene: TRBJ2-7
clone size: -
V gene: TRBV6-6
CDR3 protein: CASRLPTRAGSYEQYF

J gene: TRBJ1-5
clone size: -
V gene: TRBV6-6
CDR3 protein: CASSPGQLMVLTQHF

J gene: TRBJ1-3
clone size: -
V gene: TRBV9
CDR3 protein: CASSASYGTFRPGNTIYF

J gene: TRBJ2-1
clone size: -
V gene: TRBV4-1
CDR3 protein: CASSQERLAGHNEQFF

J gene: TRBJ1-1
clone size: -
V gene: TRBV6-5
CDR3 protein: CARRGQGKQNTEAFF

J gene: TRBJ1-2
clone size: -
V gene: TRBV29-1
CDR3 protein: CSVESPASFGGYTF

J gene: TRBJ2-7
clone size: -
V gene: TRBV11-2
CDR3 protein: CASSLGHLLGYEQYF

J gene: TRBJ2-7
clone size: -
V gene: TRBV6-5
CDR3 protein: CASRRTGDLSYEQYF

J gene: TRBJ2-7
clone size: -
V gene: TRBV6-1
CDR3 protein: CASSNPGSYEQYF

J gene: TRBJ2-2
clone size: -
V gene: TRBV28
CDR3 protein: CASSLASTGELFF

J gene: TRBJ2-7
clone size: -
V gene: TRBV5-6
CDR3 protein: CASSNTGYEQYF

J gene: TRBJ1-1
clone size: -
V gene: TRBV5-1
CDR3 protein: CASNIGQTNTEAFF

J gene: TRBJ1-1
clone size: -
V gene: TRBV21-1
CDR3 protein: CASSKVPGTGDTEAFF

J gene: TRBJ2-1
clone size: -
V gene: TRBV6-6
CDR3 protein: CASRASGTSYNEQFF

J gene: TRBJ2-1
clone size: -
V gene: TRBV5-1
CDR3 protein: CASSLKLNEQFF

J gene: TRBJ2-6
clone size: -
V gene: TRBV28
CDR3 protein: CASSSLGETGANVLTF

J gene: TRBJ2-1
clone size: -
V gene: TRBV5-4
CDR3 protein: CASSFPSGQSGDEQFF

J gene: TRBJ1-1
clone size: -
V gene: TRBV28
CDR3 protein: CASSLINRGGGTEAFF

J gene: TRBJ1-1
clone size: few
V gene: TRBV6-5
CDR3 protein: CASSFAGGGIDTEAFF

J gene: TRBJ1-5
clone size: -
V gene: TRBV7-8
CDR3 protein: CASSLVASPQPQHF

J gene: TRBJ1-1
clone size: few
V gene: TRBV10-3
CDR3 protein: CAISETGVEAFF

J gene: TRBJ2-5
clone size: -
V gene: TRBV18
CDR3 protein: CASSLGQEETQYF

J gene: TRBJ2-6
clone size: -
V gene: TRBV5-1
CDR3 protein: CASSSEGAGANVLTF

J gene: TRBJ2-5
clone size: -
V gene: TRBV5-1
CDR3 protein: CASSLALAGRETQYF

J gene: TRBJ1-1
clone size: -
V gene: TRBV9
CDR3 protein: CASSVEGFTEAFF

J gene: TRBJ2-7
clone size: -
V gene: TRBV2
CDR3 protein: CASLIYGDPAFTYERVKYF

J gene: TRBJ1-1
clone size: once
V gene: TRBV7-9
CDR3 protein: CASSLDSSQAFF

J gene: TRBJ2-1
clone size: -
V gene: TRBV6-6
CDR3 protein: CASSQPGQGYNEQFF

J gene: TRBJ2-5
clone size: -
V gene: TRBV7-9
CDR3 protein: CASSLTAGRETQYF

J gene: TRBJ1-3
clone size: -
V gene: TRBV6-5
CDR3 protein: CASSVDPGLGNTIYF